These 14 T cell receptor beta chains came from one sample sequenced in a study of T-cell reconstitution after alpha-beta-depleted transplantation in children. Unique molecular identifiers were incorporated during preparation of the TCRbeta library. A single record per CDR3 protein comes from TCRdb applying MiXCR to the PCR reads. Here the sample spans some 440,000 distinct CDR3 sequences, about a sixth being singletons. This specimen consisted of PBMCs, mostly from graft donor cells, obtained 360 days after TCRalphabeta/CD19-depleted stem cell transplant. The receptors here all came from a boy younger than two who had a stem cell transplant for Wiskott-Aldrich syndrome, so the T cells may come from the graft donor.

The table lists this clonotype with a few counts. CDR3 nucleotide sequence: TGTGCCAGCAGCACGTCGAGATTGAGAGAGCAGTACTTC. Its translation: CASSTSRLREQYF. J is TRBJ2-7 and V is TRBV27; D is uncertain. The V gene's germline CDR1 is MNHEY and CDR2 SMNVEV (reference sequence). The CDR3 consists of 13 residues. Deletions cut 6 bases from V and 7 bases from J, with 16 bases between.

This clonotype turned up a few times. The chain employs TRBV6-2 or TRBV6-3 and TRBJ2-5; no definite D call. V lost 5 bases and J 1 base, leaving 20 bases between the germline ends. CDR3 size: 17 residues. The germline V gene has CDR1 MNHEY and CDR2 SVGEGT. The CDR3 spells CASSPRRVFRIQETQYF. The CDR3 coding sequence is TGTGCCAGCAGTCCTAGGAGAGTCTTTAGGATCCAAGAGACCCAGTACTTC.

The chain uses TRBV10-2 and TRBJ2-7; 9 nucleotides agree with TRBD1. CDR1 and CDR2 from the germline V gene are WSHSY and SAAADI. V lost 8 bases, J lost 4 bases, and 6 bases stayed unmatched. This CDR3 comprises 13 residues. CDR3 in DNA: TGCGCCAGCCGGGACAGGGATTTTTACGAGCAGTACTTC. Its translation is CASRDRDFYEQYF.

The chain is built from TRBV20-1 and TRBJ2-1; D gene uncertain. CDR3 length: 13 amino acids. V gave up 4 bases and J gave up 0 bases, with 7 bases separating them. CDR1 is DFQATT and CDR2 is SNEGSKA in the germline V gene (reference sequence). CDR3 DNA: TGCAGTGCTAAACTCCTCTCCTACAATGAGCAGTTCTTC. Protein: CSAKLLSYNEQFF.

This clonotype has more than one count but fewer than ten. The chain is built from TRBV30 and TRBJ2-1; 14 nucleotides match TRBD2. The V segment lost 2 bases and the J segment 2 bases; nucleotides outside the gene matches: 2. CDR1 is GTSNPN, CDR2 SVGIG, per germline (reference sequence). This CDR3 has 16 residues. The chain's CDR3 is CAWSWGLAGAYNEQFF. CDR3 DNA: TGTGCCTGGAGTTGGGGACTAGCGGGAGCCTACAATGAGCAGTTCTTC.

The rearrangement links TRBV28 to TRBJ1-5; 10 bases map to TRBD1. CDR1 MDHEN and CDR2 SYDVKM come from the germline V gene. The CDR3 loop spans 16 amino acids. Trimming took 0 bases from V and 2 from J; bases not matched to a gene: 1. The CDR3 DNA reads as TGTGCCAGCAGTTTATGGGGGACAGGGGGCAATCAGCCCCAGCATTTT. The encoded protein is CASSLWGTGGNQPQHF.

The chain is built from TRBV10-3 and TRBJ2-1; D might be TRBD1 (6 bases). Looked up from germline, CDR1 is ENHRY and CDR2 is SYGVKD. V was cut by 8 bases and J by 10 bases, with 21 bases left in between. The CDR3 sequence is 14 residues long. The CDR3 DNA follows: TGTGCCATCTCTCTTCCCACTAGGACAGTCGAGCAGTTCTTC. Its protein is CAISLPTRTVEQFF.

The chain employs TRBV10-3 and TRBJ1-2; D may be TRBD1 (5 bases). The germline V gene encodes CDR1 ENHRY and CDR2 SYGVKD. The CDR3 runs to 14 residues. With 6 bases removed from V and 6 bases from J, the gap between germline ends came to 17 bases. This CDR3 reads CAISRDGSLDGYTF. CDR3 bases: TGTGCCATCAGCCGGGACGGGAGCTTGGATGGCTACACCTTC.

This chain connects TRBV3-1 to TRBJ2-7; TRBD2 matches at 9 bases. The length of the CDR3 is 15 residues. The germline V gene has CDR1 LGHDT and CDR2 YNNKEL (reference sequence). Trimming cost V 4 bases and J 3 bases; bases outside gene matches: 7. The CDR3 sequence is CASSPGLAIVYEQYF. The CDR3 bases are TGTGCCAGCAGCCCCGGACTAGCGATTGTCTACGAGCAGTACTTC.

The chain carries TRBV6-2 or TRBV6-3 and TRBJ2-5; D is ambiguous. The germline V and J ends were trimmed by 9 bases and 5 bases, with 19 bases remaining between them. The CDR3 covers 14 residues. In germline, CDR1 is MNHEY, CDR2 SVGEGT. This chain's CDR3 is CASTSRRLRETQYF. The CDR3 nucleotides read TGTGCCAGTACCTCTCGGCGGCTTCGGGAGACCCAGTACTTC.

J is TRBJ1-5 and V is TRBV12-3 or TRBV12-4, with D perhaps TRBD1 (5 bases). Trimming shortened V by 7 bases and J by 6 bases, and 13 bases separated the two germline ends. The CDR3 runs 13 residues. In nucleotides, the CDR3 is TGTGCCAGCACCGACAGTAAGGGTCAGCCCCAGCATTTT. As protein: CASTDSKGQPQHF.

This clonotype was found a few times. The V gene is TRBV24-1, the J gene TRBJ2-2; D is possibly TRBD2 (6 bases). The CDR3 is 14 amino acids. Per the germline V gene, CDR1 is KGHDR and CDR2 is SFDVKD. V gave up 12 bases and J gave up 2 bases, with 15 bases separating them. CDR3 residues: CAAEGRDNTGELFF. As DNA, the CDR3 is TGTGCCGCGGAGGGGCGGGACAACACCGGGGAGCTGTTTTTT.

This clonotype turned up a few times. The V gene is TRBV6-7, the J gene TRBJ2-1; D is unresolved. TRBV6-7 is classed as an ORF, of uncertain function. CDR3 size: 14 residues. Between the trimmed V and J ends, which lost 5 bases and 6 bases, there was a span of 14 bases. CDR3 sequence (DNA): TGTGCCAGCAGTCCTCGACAACCTGGCAATGAGCAGTTCTTC. Amino acids: CASSPRQPGNEQFF.

The chain has TRBV28 and TRBJ1-1; 8 bases are shared with TRBD1. The V gene's germline CDR1 is MDHEN and CDR2 SYDVKM. Trimming at V came to 7 bases and at J to 8 bases, leaving 3 bases not matched to a gene. The CDR3 consists of 11 residues. The CDR3 region has the DNA TGTGCCAGCAAAAGGACAGGGGAAGCTTTCTTT. Amino acid sequence: CASKRTGEAFF.